This entry lists 27 T cell receptor beta chains sequenced from one sample in a study of tumor-infiltrating lymphocytes in primary liver carcinoma. Each 20-30 mg portion of unsorted bulk tissue served as the source for co-extraction of RNA and DNA. A constant-region primer primed TCR beta cDNA synthesis from roughly 520 ng of total RNA. Three nested multiplex PCR rounds of slightly modified ARM-PCR generated TCR beta libraries. TRBV1-TRBV30 forward primers paired with a C-beta reverse primer drove the first two PCR rounds, roughly 9 cycles each. A single record per CDR3 protein comes from TCRdb applying MiXCR to the multiplex PCR reads. The table lists approximately 64,000 distinct CDR3 sequences, 71% of them singletons, with less than 45% in the top ten. The sequencing input was liver tumor tissue from sampling region 4. Subset specified: tumor region T4, right-lateral pole. These receptors came from a man aged 40-49 years with primary liver carcinoma and hepatitis B virus infection.

To note about this clonotype: The CDR3 carries no conserved terminal phenylalanine or tryptophan, so it likely arises from a read error. V and J are TRBV4-2 and TRBJ1-6; D may be TRBD1 (6 bases). Germline-derived CDR1 and CDR2 are LGHNA and YNFKEQ. The CDR3 has 14 residues. The CDR3 nucleotides read TGTGCCAGCGGCCAAGATGACAGGTCTTCACTCCTCCACCTT. It is translated as CASGQDDRSSLLHL.

This clonotype was counted at least ten times. The chain recombines TRBV6-1 with TRBJ2-1, with 14 bases that match TRBD2. The CDR3 has 15 residues. V was pared by 5 bases and J by 8 bases, with 5 bases of the junction left unmatched. The V gene's germline CDR1 is MNHNS and CDR2 SASEGT. The CDR3 region is CASSPRTSGRHEQFF. The DNA for the CDR3 is TGTGCCAGCAGTCCTCGGACTAGCGGGAGGCATGAGCAGTTCTTC.

J is TRBJ2-3 and V is TRBV6-5; TRBD1 is a possible D gene (5 bases). Matching the DNA end better, TRBJ1-5 makes the J call doubtful. The CDR3 runs to 15 residues. The germline CDR1 and CDR2 sequences are MNHEY and SVGAGI. CDR3 region: CASNTGLAGTDTQHF. The CDR3 region has the DNA TGTGCCAGCAACACAGGACTAGCGGGAACAGATACGCAGCATTTT.

On this clonotype itself: An end of the junction does not agree with germline; a read error may underlie this. This chain connects TRBV11-2 to TRBJ2-6, with D perhaps TRBD1 or TRBD2 (5 bases each). CDR3 length equals 16 residues. Looked up from germline, CDR1 is SGHAT and CDR2 is FQNNGV. The CDR3 protein is CASSLNLGAGSNVLTF. The CDR3 coding sequence is TGTGCCAGTAGCTTAAATCTCGGGGCTGGGTCCAACGTCCTGACTTTC.

A word on this clonotype: Lacking the conserved final phenylalanine or tryptophan, this CDR3 likely reflects a read error. The DNA is left out, because the CDR3 cannot be placed on it with certainty; the CDR3 is given as TCRdb lists it. The chain couples TRBV12-3 or TRBV12-4 to TRBJ2-5; the D call of TRBD1 is as the table states it, not checked on the DNA. 13 amino acids form the CDR3, both terminal residues included. The CDR3: CTSSLTVGGTQYY.

Of note for this clonotype: Its ends do not fully match the called genes, so a read error is possible. The chain employs TRBV4-3 and TRBJ2-3; 13 nucleotides line up with TRBD2. This CDR3 comprises 18 residues. In germline, CDR1 is LGHNA, CDR2 YSLEER. CDR3 DNA sequence: TGCGCCAGCAGCCCGGCCGATACTAGCGGGAGGGTCACAGATGCGCAGTATTTT. It codes for CASSPADTSGRVTDAQYF.

In the case of this clonotype: This may arise from a read error, as a much more abundant clone is one base away. The chain carries TRBV7-2 and TRBJ2-1, with D possibly being TRBD1 (5 bases). The CDR3 has 15 amino acids. Germline CDR1 is SGHTA and CDR2 is FQGNSA. CDR3 in DNA: TGTGACAGCAGCTTGGGGCCCCAGTTTACTAATGAGCAGTTCTTC. Translating gives CDSSLGPQFTNEQFF.

As to this clonotype: The conserved phenylalanine or tryptophan normally closing the CDR3 is absent here, so this likely arose from a read error. The V gene is TRBV25-1, the J gene TRBJ1-4; D possibly corresponds to TRBD1 (6 bases). The CDR3 has 14 amino acids. V lost 2 bases and J lost 10, with 14 bases in between. The germline V gene has CDR1 MGHDK and CDR2 SYGVNS. CDR3 coding DNA: TGTGCCAGCAGTGAACAGGTCATAGGGGGAAAACTGTTTTCT. Protein sequence: CASSEQVIGGKLFS.

This clonotype was counted once. The germline gene is not matched at one end of the junction; a read error may be the cause. This chain joins TRBV5-6 and TRBJ2-1, with a weak D call TRBD2 (5 bases). This CDR3 contains 13 residues. The germline V gene encodes CDR1 SGHDT and CDR2 YYEEEE. The CDR3: CASTGGPNNVQFF. CDR3 sequence (DNA): TGTGCCAGCACCGGAGGACCGAACAATGTGCAGTTCTTC.

A word on this clonotype: A read error may explain this, as a much larger clone is one base away. The J gene is TRBJ2-7, the V gene TRBV28; 7 bases line up with TRBD1. This CDR3 has 15 residues. CDR1 and CDR2 (germline): MDHEN, SYDVKM. This CDR3 reads CTSSPRQGNSYEQYF. CDR3 sequence (DNA): TGTACCAGCAGCCCAAGACAGGGTAACTCCTACGAGCAGTACTTC.

Remarks on this clonotype: At one end, the junction sequence differs from germline, possibly due to a read error. The J gene is TRBJ2-7, the V gene TRBV6-2 or TRBV6-3; 9 nucleotides match TRBD2. Germline CDR1 MNHEY, CDR2 SVGEGT. The CDR3 loop spans 15 amino acids. The CDR3, as DNA: TGTGCCAGTAGCACCCCGACTAGCGGAGGGTACGGGCAGTACTTC. Translation: CASSTPTSGGYGQYF.

The gene calls are TRBV12-3 or TRBV12-4 and TRBJ2-5; D gene uncertain. This CDR3 comprises 14 residues. The V and J ends lost 8 bases and 5 bases respectively, with 18 bases between them. The CDR3 sequence: CASCSERTGETQYF. The CDR3 coding sequence is TGTGCCAGCTGTTCAGAGCGTACCGGGGAGACCCAGTACTTC.

The sample holds many counts of this clonotype. Likely a read error: the CDR3 ends without its conserved phenylalanine or tryptophan. The chain combines TRBV4-3 with TRBJ2-7; no definite D call. CDR1 and CDR2 (germline): LGHNA, YSLEER. This CDR3 has 13 amino acids. V lost 0 bases and J 2 bases, leaving 5 bases between the germline ends. The CDR3: CASSQDLPYEQYL. In nucleotides, the CDR3 is TGCGCCAGCAGCCAAGATCTGCCCTACGAGCAGTACCTC.

Concerning this clonotype: The conserved phenylalanine or tryptophan normally closing the CDR3 is absent here, so this likely arose from a read error. No DNA is shown, since the ends of the CDR3 on it are uncertain; the CDR3 is the one TCRdb lists. This chain uses TRBV6-6 with TRBJ2-5. Germline V gives CDR1 MNHNY, CDR2 SVGAGI (reference sequence). The CDR3 contains 15 residues when both ends are counted. CDR3 sequence reads: CASSYSVGTQETQYL.

In the case of this clonotype: One end of the junction does not line up with germline, which may come from a read error. The rearrangement joins TRBV4-2 to TRBJ1-1; 7 bases are shared with TRBD1. Germline CDR1 reads LGHNA; CDR2 reads YNFKEQ. The CDR3 spans 15 residues. CDR3: CASRQKQGMNTKAFF. CDR3 in DNA: TGTGCCAGCAGACAAAAACAGGGGATGAACACTAAAGCTTTCTTT.

Remarks on this clonotype: A much larger clone is a single base away; this may be a read error. J is TRBJ2-2 and V is TRBV7-9, with D possibly being TRBD2 (6 bases). The CDR3 is made up of 16 amino acids. Germline V CDR1 and CDR2: SEHNR, FQNEAQ (reference sequence). The CDR3 DNA reads TGTGCCATCAGCTTAGTTCTTCAGGGTTGGACCGGGGGGCTGTTTTTT. It encodes CAISLVLQGWTGGLFF.

The rearrangement joins TRBV11-1 to TRBJ2-4, with D possibly being TRBD2 (6 bases). The CDR3 spans 17 residues. The ends were cut back, 3 bases at V and 10 bases at J, with 25 bases in the middle. Germline CDR1 reads SGHAT; CDR2 reads FQDESV (reference sequence). The CDR3 coding sequence is TGTGCCAGCAGCTTTCCCGGGACTTGCGGGACCAAAAGTATTCAGTACTTC. Its protein product is CASSFPGTCGTKSIQYF.

Details on this clonotype: The junction and the germline gene differ at one end; a read error may be behind it. This rearrangement joins TRBV10-2 to TRBJ2-7; 12 bases match TRBD1. In germline, CDR1 is WSHSY, CDR2 SAAADI. CDR3 length: 15 residues. The CDR3 reads CVSNPGQGALYEQYF. Here the CDR3 DNA reads TGCGTCAGCAACCCGGGACAGGGGGCACTATACGAGCAGTACTTC.

Note on this clonotype: Germline and junction disagree at one end, which may indicate a read error. The chain carries TRBV5-1 and TRBJ2-3; 8 bases map to TRBD2. The CDR3 length is 16 residues. The germline V gene has CDR1 SGHRS and CDR2 YFSETQ. CDR3 protein: CASSLGAGDLGDTQYF. The CDR3 DNA sequence: TGCGCTAGCAGTTTGGGAGCGGGGGATTTGGGAGATACGCAGTATTTT.

Comments on this clonotype: A read error may account for a junction end that differs from germline. The rearrangement uses TRBV4-1 and TRBJ2-7; D call uncertain. Germline CDR1 and CDR2: MGHRA and YSYEKL. The CDR3 spans 14 residues. The CDR3 sequence: CVSSQSNQIYEQYF. The CDR3 region has the DNA TGTGTCAGCAGCCAATCAAACCAGATCTACGAGCAGTACTTC.

CDR3 amino acids: CANGLVRAPNTGELFF. The CDR3 DNA reads as TGTGCCAACGGCTTAGTGCGGGCACCGAACACCGGGGAGCTGTTTTTT. The rearrangement joins TRBV11-2 to TRBJ2-2, with TRBD2 as a possible D gene (5 bases). Trimming shortened V by 10 bases and J by 0 bases, and 18 bases separated the two germline ends. Germline CDR1 reads SGHAT; CDR2 reads FQNNGV. The length of the CDR3 is 16 residues.

With respect to this clonotype: A much larger clone is a single base away; this may be a read error. The rearrangement links TRBV6-5 to TRBJ2-5, with D tentatively TRBD1 (6 bases). CDR1 is MNHEY and CDR2 is SVGAGI in the germline V gene. This CDR3 is 12 amino acids long. Trimming cost V 8 bases and J 5 bases, with 12 bases left between them. In nucleotides, the CDR3 is TGTGCCAGCGGCTCCCAGGGGGAGACCCAGTACTTC. This translates into CASGSQGETQYF.

Of note for this clonotype: No conserved phenylalanine or tryptophan ends this CDR3, so it is likely a read error. This chain links TRBV29-1 with TRBJ2-3; tentative D call: TRBD2 (6 bases). This CDR3 has 15 amino acids. CDR1 and CDR2 (germline): SQVTM, ANQGSEA. V was cut by 3 bases and J by 2 bases, with 15 bases left in between. The CDR3 region is CSVEGGVGITDTQYY. Here the CDR3 DNA reads TGCAGCGTTGAGGGCGGGGTCGGCATCACAGATACGCAGTATTAT.

About this clonotype itself: Possible read error: a much larger clone is one base away. The chain joins TRBV7-9 to TRBJ1-1; D is perhaps TRBD1 (6 bases). This CDR3 spans 12 amino acids. Trimming stripped 6 bases from V and 13 bases from J, with 18 bases between. Looked up from germline, CDR1 is SEHNR and CDR2 is FQNEAQ (reference sequence). The CDR3 is CASSQAGESGFF. In nucleotides, the CDR3 is TGTGCCAGCAGTCAGGCAGGGGAGTCGGGTTTCTTT.

Comments on this clonotype: One junction end disagrees with the germline gene, perhaps due to a read error. This sequence joins TRBV11-2 and TRBJ2-7; D is unresolved. Looked up from germline, CDR1 is SGHAT and CDR2 is FQNNGV. This CDR3 region has 15 residues. Written as DNA, the CDR3 is TGTGCCAGTAGCTTAGAGTCCGGTATCTCTGGCGAGCAGTGCTTC. Translation: CASSLESGISGEQCF.

The CDR3 DNA sequence: TGTGCCAACAGCCCCGGATACGGTCCTCTCAATGAGCAGTTCTTC. Translating gives CANSPGYGPLNEQFF. V gene TRBV12-3 or TRBV12-4 combines with J gene TRBJ2-1; D gene unclear. This CDR3 comprises 15 residues. V dropped 10 bases and J dropped 6 bases, with 22 bases sitting between them.

The table lists this clonotype with many counts. The rearrangement uses TRBV7-9 and TRBJ2-2; tentative D call: TRBD2 (6 bases). Trimming took 5 bases from V and 5 from J, leaving 18 bases between them. There are 16 residues in the CDR3. Germline CDR1 SEHNR, CDR2 FQNEAQ (reference sequence). CDR3: CASSNGGLATTGELFF. In nucleotides, the CDR3 is TGTGCCAGCAGCAACGGAGGCCTAGCGACGACCGGGGAGCTGTTTTTT. Together with reference TRBV7-9 and TRBJ2-2, the CDR3 gives the full variable domain: DTGVSQNPRHKITKRGQNVTFRCDPISEHNRLYWYRQTLGQGPEFLTYFQNEAQLEKSRLLSDRFSAERPKGSFSTLEIQRTEQGDSAMYLCASSNGGLATTGELFFGEGSRLTVL.